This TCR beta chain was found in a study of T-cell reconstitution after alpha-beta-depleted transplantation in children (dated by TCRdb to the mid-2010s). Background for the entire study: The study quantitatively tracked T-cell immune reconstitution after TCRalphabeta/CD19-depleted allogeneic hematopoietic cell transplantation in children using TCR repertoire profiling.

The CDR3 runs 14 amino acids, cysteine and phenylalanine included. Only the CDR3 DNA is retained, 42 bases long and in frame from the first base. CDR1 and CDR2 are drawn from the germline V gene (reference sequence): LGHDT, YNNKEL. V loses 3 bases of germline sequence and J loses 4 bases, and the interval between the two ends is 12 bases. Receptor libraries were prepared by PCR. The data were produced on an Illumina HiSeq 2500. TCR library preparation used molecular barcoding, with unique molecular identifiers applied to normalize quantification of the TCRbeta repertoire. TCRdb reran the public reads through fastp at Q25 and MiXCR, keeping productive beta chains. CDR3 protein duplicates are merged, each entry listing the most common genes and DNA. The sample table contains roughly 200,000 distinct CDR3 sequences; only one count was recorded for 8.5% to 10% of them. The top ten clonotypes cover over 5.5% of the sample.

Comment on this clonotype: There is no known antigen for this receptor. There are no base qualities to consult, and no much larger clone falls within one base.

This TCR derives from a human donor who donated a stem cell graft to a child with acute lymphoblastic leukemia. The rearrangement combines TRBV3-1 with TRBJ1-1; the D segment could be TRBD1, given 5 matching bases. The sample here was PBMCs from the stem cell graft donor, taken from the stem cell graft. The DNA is TGTGCCAGCAGCCAGGGGGGTTCAAGCACTGAAGCTTTCTTT. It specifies CASSQGGSSTEAFF.